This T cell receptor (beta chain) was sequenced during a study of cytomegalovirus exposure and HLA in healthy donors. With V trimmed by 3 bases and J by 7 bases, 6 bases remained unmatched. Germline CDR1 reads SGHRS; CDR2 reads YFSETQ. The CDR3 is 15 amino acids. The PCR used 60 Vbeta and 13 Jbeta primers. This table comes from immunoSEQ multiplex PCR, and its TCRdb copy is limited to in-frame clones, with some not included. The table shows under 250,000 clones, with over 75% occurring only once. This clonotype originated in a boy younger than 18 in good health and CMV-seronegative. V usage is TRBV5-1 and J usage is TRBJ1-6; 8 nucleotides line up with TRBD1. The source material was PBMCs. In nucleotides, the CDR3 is TGCGCCAGCAGCTCAGGGGGCAGGTGGAATTCACCCCTCCACTTT. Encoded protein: CASSSGGRWNSPLHF.